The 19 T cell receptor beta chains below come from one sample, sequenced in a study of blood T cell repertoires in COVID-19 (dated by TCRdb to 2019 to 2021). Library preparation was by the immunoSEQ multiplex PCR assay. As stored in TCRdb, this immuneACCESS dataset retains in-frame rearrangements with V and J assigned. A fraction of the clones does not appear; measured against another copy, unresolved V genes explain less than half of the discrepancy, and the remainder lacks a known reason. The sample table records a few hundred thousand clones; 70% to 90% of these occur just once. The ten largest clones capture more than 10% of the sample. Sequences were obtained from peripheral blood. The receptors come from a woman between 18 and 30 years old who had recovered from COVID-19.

CDR3 in amino acids: CASSLEYSGRANTGELFF. The CDR3 DNA reads TGTGCCAGCAGCTTAGAGTATAGCGGCAGGGCGAACACCGGGGAGCTGTTTTTT. The chain recombines TRBV11-2 with TRBJ2-2; D perhaps matches TRBD2 (6 bases). Germline CDR1 and CDR2: SGHAT and FQNNGV. The V and J ends lost 0 bases and 0 bases respectively, with 14 bases between them. The CDR3 totals 18 residues. The full variable domain, with the rest looked up from reference TRBV11-2 and TRBJ2-2, is EAGVAQSPRYKIIEKRQSVAFWCNPISGHATLYWYQQILGQGPKLLIQFQNNGVVDDSQLPKDRFSAERLKGVDSTLKIQPAKLEDSAVYLCASSLEYSGRANTGELFFGEGSRLTVL.

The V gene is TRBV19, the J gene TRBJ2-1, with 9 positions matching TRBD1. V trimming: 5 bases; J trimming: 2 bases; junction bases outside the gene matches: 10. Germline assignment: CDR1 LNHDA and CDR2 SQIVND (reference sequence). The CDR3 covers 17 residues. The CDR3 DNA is TGTGCCAGTAGTTCCCGCCGGGGGGACAGGGCCTACAATGAGCAGTTCTTC. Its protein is CASSSRRGDRAYNEQFF.

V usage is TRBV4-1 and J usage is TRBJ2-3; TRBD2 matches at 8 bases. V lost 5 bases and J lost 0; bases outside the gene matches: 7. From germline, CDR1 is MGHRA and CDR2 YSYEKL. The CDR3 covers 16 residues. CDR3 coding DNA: TGCGCCAGCAGCGGGCGGACTAGCAGCAGCACAGATACGCAGTATTTT. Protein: CASSGRTSSSTDTQYF.

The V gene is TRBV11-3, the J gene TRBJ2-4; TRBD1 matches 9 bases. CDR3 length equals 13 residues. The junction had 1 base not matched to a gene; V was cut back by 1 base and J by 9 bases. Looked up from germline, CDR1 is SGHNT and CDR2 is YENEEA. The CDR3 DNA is TGTGCCAGCAGCTTAGGACAGGGGGGCATTCAGTACTTC. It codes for CASSLGQGGIQYF.

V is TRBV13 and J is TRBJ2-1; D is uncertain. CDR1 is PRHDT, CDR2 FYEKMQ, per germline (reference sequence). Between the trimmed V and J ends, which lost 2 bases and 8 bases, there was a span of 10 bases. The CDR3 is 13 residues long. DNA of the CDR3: TGTGCCAGCAGCTTATCAGAGGCGGATGAGCAGTTCTTC. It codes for CASSLSEADEQFF.

CDR3 DNA sequence: TGTGCCAGTAGTCTCGGGACAGGCTACTACGAGCAGTACTTC. Residues: CASSLGTGYYEQYF. The chain is built from TRBV19 and TRBJ2-7; 8 nucleotides line up with TRBD1. CDR1 is LNHDA, CDR2 SQIVND, per germline (reference sequence). This CDR3 has 14 residues. The V segment lost 5 bases and the J segment 3 bases; nucleotides outside the gene matches: 6.

The CDR3 spells CASSEHVGTINIQYF. As DNA, the CDR3 is TGTGCCAGCAGCGAACACGTCGGGACAATAAACATTCAGTACTTC. The genes are TRBV9 and TRBJ2-4; TRBD1 is a possible D gene (6 bases). In germline, CDR1 is SGDLS, CDR2 YYNGEE. V shed 3 bases and J shed 6 bases, with 16 bases lying between them. The CDR3 is 15 residues long.

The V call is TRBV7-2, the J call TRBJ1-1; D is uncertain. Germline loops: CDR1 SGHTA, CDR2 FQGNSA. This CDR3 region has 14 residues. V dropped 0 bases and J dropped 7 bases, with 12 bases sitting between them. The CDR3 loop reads CASSLALGGFEAFF. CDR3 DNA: TGTGCCAGCAGCTTAGCGCTAGGAGGGTTTGAAGCTTTCTTT.

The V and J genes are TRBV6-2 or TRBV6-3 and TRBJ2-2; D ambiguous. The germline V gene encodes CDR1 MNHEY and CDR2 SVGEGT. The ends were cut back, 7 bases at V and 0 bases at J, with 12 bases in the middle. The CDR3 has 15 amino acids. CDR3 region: CASTPGGSNTGELFF. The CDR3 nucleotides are TGTGCCAGCACCCCCGGCGGATCGAACACCGGGGAGCTGTTTTTT.

The CDR3 DNA is TGTGCCAGCAGCAAGAGAATAGCGGGCCCTTTGAATGAGCAGTTCTTC. Its translation: CASSKRIAGPLNEQFF. This chain links TRBV21-1 with TRBJ2-1; no DNA check was done on the table's D call, TRBD2. TRBV21-1 is described as a pseudogene. This CDR3 has 16 residues.

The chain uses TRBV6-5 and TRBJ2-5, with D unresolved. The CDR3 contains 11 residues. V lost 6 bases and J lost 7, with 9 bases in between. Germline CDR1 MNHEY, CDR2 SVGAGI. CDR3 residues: CASRLGGTQYF. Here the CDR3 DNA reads TGTGCCAGCAGGCTAGGTGGGACCCAGTACTTC.

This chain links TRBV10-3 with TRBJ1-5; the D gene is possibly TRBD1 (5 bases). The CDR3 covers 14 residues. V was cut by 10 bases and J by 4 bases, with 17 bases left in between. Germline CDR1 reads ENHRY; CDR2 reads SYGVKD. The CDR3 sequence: CATDRGRVNQPQHF. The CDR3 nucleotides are TGTGCCACCGACAGAGGCAGGGTTAATCAGCCCCAGCATTTT.

CDR3 region: CASSARSPGNTIYF. In DNA form, the CDR3 reads TGTGCCAGCAGCGCAAGGAGCCCTGGAAACACCATATATTTT. The chain uses TRBV9 and TRBJ1-3; D ambiguous. Trimming left V 3 bases short and J 2 bases short, with 9 bases between. The CDR3 is made up of 14 amino acids. Per germline, CDR1 SGDLS and CDR2 YYNGEE. Looking up the rest from reference TRBV9 and TRBJ1-3 gives the full variable domain: DSGVTQTPKHLITATGQRVTLRCSPRSGDLSVYWYQQSLDQGLQFLIQYYNGEERAKGNILERFSAQQFPDLHSELNLSSLELGDSALYFCASSARSPGNTIYFGEGSWLTVV.

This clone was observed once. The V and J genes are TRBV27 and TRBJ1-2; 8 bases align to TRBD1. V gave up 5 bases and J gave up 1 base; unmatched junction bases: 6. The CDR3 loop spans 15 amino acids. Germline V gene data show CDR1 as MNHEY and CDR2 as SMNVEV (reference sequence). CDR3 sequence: CASSQQTGVNYGYTF. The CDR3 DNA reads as TGTGCCAGCAGTCAGCAGACAGGGGTTAACTATGGCTACACCTTC.

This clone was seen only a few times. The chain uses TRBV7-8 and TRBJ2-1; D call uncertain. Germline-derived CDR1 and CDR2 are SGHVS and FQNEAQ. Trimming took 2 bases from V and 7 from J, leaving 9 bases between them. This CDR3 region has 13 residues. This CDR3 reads CASSLIHFNEQFF. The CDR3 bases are TGTGCCAGCAGCTTAATTCACTTTAATGAGCAGTTCTTC.

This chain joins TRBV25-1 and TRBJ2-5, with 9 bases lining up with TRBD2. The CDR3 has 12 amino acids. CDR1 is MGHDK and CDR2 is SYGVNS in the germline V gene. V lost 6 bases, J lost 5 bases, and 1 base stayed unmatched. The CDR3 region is CASRREGETQYF. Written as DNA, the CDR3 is TGTGCCAGCAGGCGGGAGGGGGAGACCCAGTACTTC.

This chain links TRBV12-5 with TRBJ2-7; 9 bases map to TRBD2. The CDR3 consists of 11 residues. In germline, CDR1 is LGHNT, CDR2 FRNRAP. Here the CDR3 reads CAPRGGHEQYF. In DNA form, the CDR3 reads TGTGCCCCGCGGGGGGGCCACGAGCAGTACTTC. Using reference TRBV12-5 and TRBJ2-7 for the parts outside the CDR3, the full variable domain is DARVTQTPRHKVTEMGQEVTMRCQPILGHNTVFWYRQTMMQGLELLAYFRNRAPLDDSGMPKDRFSAEMPDATLATLKIQPSEPRDSAVYFCAPRGGHEQYFGPGTRLTVT.

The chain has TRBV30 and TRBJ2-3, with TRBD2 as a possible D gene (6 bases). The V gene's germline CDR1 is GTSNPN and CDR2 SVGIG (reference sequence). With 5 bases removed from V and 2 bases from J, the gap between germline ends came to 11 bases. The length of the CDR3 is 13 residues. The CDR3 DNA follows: TGTGCCTGGGATAGCGGCGTCACAGATACGCAGTATTTT. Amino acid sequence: CAWDSGVTDTQYF.

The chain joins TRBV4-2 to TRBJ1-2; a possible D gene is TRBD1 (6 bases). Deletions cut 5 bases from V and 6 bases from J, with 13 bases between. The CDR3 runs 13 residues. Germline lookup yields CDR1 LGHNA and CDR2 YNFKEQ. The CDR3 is CASSIAYRDGYTF. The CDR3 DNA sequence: TGTGCCAGCAGCATCGCCTACAGGGATGGCTACACCTTC.